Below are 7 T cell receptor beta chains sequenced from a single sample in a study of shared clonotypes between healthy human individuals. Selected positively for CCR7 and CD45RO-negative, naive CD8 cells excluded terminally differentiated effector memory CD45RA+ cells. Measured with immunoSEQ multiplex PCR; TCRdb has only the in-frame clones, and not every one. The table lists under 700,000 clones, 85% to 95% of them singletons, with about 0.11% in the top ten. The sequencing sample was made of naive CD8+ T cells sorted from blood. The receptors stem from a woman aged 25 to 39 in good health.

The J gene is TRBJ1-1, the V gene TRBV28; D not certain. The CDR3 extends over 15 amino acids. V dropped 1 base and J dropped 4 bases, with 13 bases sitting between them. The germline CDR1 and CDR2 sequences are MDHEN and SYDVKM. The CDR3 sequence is CASSLYREKVTEAFF. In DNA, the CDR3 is TGTGCCAGCAGTTTATATAGGGAGAAGGTCACTGAAGCTTTCTTT.

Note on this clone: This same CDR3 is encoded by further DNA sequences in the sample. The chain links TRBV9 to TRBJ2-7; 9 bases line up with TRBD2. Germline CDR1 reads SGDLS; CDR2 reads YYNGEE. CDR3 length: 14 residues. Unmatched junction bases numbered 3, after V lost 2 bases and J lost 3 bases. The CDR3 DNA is TGTGCCAGCAGCGTCGGACTAGCGAGCTACGAGCAGTACTTC. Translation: CASSVGLASYEQYF.

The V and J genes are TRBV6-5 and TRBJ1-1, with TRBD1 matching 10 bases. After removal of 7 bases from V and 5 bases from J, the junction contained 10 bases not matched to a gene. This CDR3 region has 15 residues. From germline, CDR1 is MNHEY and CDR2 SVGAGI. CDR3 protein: CASTRTGGLTTEAFF. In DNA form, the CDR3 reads TGTGCCAGCACCCGGACAGGGGGGTTAACAACTGAAGCTTTCTTT.

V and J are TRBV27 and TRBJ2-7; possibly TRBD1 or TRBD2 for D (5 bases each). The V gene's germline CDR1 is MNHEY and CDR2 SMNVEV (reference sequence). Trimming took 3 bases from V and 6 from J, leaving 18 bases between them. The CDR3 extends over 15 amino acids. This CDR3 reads CASSFWGSDPGEQYF. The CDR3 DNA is TGTGCCAGCAGTTTCTGGGGGAGTGATCCGGGCGAGCAGTACTTC.

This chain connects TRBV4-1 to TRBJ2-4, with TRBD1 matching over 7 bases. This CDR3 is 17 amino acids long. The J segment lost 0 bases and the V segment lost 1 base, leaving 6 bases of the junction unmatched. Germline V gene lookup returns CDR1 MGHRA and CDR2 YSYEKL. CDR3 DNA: TGCGCCAGCAGCCAAGTTTCAGGGGGAATAGCCAAAAACATTCAGTACTTC. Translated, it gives CASSQVSGGIAKNIQYF.

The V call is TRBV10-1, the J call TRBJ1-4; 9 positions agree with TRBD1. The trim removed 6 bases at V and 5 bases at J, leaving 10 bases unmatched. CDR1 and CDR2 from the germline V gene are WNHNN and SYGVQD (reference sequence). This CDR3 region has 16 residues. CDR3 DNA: TGCGCCAGCAGACCTCACGGGACAGGGCTGAATGAAAAACTGTTTTTT. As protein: CASRPHGTGLNEKLFF.

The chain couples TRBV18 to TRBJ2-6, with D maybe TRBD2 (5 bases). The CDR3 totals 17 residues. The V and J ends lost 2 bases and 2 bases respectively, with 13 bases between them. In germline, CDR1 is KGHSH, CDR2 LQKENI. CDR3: CASSPSRGLPGANVLTF. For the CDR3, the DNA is TGTGCCAGCTCACCATCGCGAGGGCTTCCTGGGGCCAACGTCCTGACTTTC.